Each of the 11 T cell receptor beta chains below was sequenced from the same sample in a study of regulatory T cells in long-lasting Graves disease. Construction of the TCR beta libraries employed iRepertoire HTBI primers in conjunction with Arm-PCR of CDR3 regions. TCRdb re-called the multiplex PCR reads with MiXCR, one entry per CDR3 protein. The sample has 400,000 to 500,000 distinct CDR3 sequences, 15% to 20% seen once. Time point in this sample: newly diagnosed GD, antithyroid drugs for less than 3 months. With RNA extracted from PBMCs as input, the TCR library was made. The same data also went into a second study, on T cells in Graves' hyperthyroidism and ophthalmopathy.

Here the sequenced sample was peripheral blood mononuclear cells (PBMCs), taken at new diagnosis, from a patient treated with antithyroid drugs. These receptors were taken from a woman younger than 35 with Graves disease.

The sample holds a few counts of this clonotype. The chain is built from TRBV9 and TRBJ1-4, with TRBD1 matching 8 bases. CDR1 and CDR2 (germline): SGDLS, YYNGEE. Trimming cost V 4 bases and J 4 bases; bases outside gene matches: 3. CDR3 size: 14 residues. CDR3 DNA: TGTGCCAGCAGCCCCACAGGGGGTAATGAAAAACTGTTTTTT. Protein sequence: CASSPTGGNEKLFF.

This clonotype was counted at least ten times. The V gene is TRBV7-3, the J gene TRBJ1-5, with 7 bases matching TRBD1. V lost 9 bases, J lost 0 bases, and 14 bases stayed unmatched. The length of the CDR3 is 17 residues. Germline loops: CDR1 SGHTA, CDR2 FQGTGA. CDR3 nucleotide sequence: TGTGCCAGTCACTCCCTGACGGACAGGTATAGCAATCAGCCCCAGCATTTT. Translating gives CASHSLTDRYSNQPQHF. Variable domain in full (rest from reference TRBV7-3 and TRBJ1-5): GAGVSQTPSNKVTEKGKYVELRCDPISGHTALYWYRQSLGQGPEFLIYFQGTGAADDSGLPNDRFFAVRPEGSVSTLKIQRTERGDSAVYLCASHSLTDRYSNQPQHFGDGTRLSIL.

Ten or more counts support this clonotype. The chain recombines TRBV2 with TRBJ2-7, with D uncertain. There are 14 residues in the CDR3. V was clipped by 0 bases and J by 8 bases, with 14 bases between them. Germline V gene sequence: CDR1 SNHLY, CDR2 FYNNEI. In DNA, the CDR3 is TGTGCCAGCAGTGAAGCCAGCCGTCTGCTCAAGCAGTACTTC. This sequence encodes CASSEASRLLKQYF.

There are a few counts of this clonotype. This chain joins TRBV20-1 and TRBJ2-3; 12 bases agree with TRBD2. Per germline, CDR1 DFQATT and CDR2 SNEGSKA (reference sequence). V shed 2 bases and J 3 bases; nucleotides not matched to a gene: 3. This CDR3 contains 15 residues. The CDR3 loop is CSARLAGGRTDTQYF. The CDR3 DNA reads as TGCAGTGCTAGACTAGCGGGAGGGAGGACAGATACGCAGTATTTT.

The rearrangement links TRBV5-1 to TRBJ2-7, with 12 bases that match TRBD2. This CDR3 is built from 15 residues. Germline trimming cut 2 bases from V and 5 bases from J; bases unmatched to any gene: 5. Germline V lookup: CDR1 SGHRS, CDR2 YFSETQ. CDR3 DNA: TGCGCCAGCAGCTTAACCGGGACTAGCGGGCACGAGCAGTACTTC. It yields the protein CASSLTGTSGHEQYF.

This clonotype was counted ten times or more. The chain uses TRBV7-9 and TRBJ1-1; D gene ambiguous. With 5 bases removed from V and 7 bases from J, the gap between germline ends came to 14 bases. This CDR3 spans 13 amino acids. The germline V gene has CDR1 SEHNR and CDR2 FQNEAQ (reference sequence). CDR3 coding DNA: TGTGCCAGCAGCCCATTCAGTGCGCTTGAAGCTTTCTTT. Translation gives CASSPFSALEAFF.

This clonotype has a count of ten or more. This rearrangement joins TRBV20-1 to TRBJ2-7; no definite D call. There are 15 residues in the CDR3. The germline CDR1 and CDR2 sequences are DFQATT and SNEGSKA (reference sequence). Trimming stripped 6 bases from V and 0 bases from J, with 18 bases between. CDR3 sequence (DNA): TGCAGTGCGAGGACGAGGAGAAAGAGCTCCTACGAGCAGTACTTC. It specifies CSARTRRKSSYEQYF.

This chain uses TRBV7-9 with TRBJ1-5; a possible D gene is TRBD1 (6 bases). The CDR3 has 15 residues. Trimming took 5 bases from V and 4 from J, leaving 15 bases between them. In germline, CDR1 is SEHNR, CDR2 FQNEAQ (reference sequence). For the CDR3, the DNA is TGTGCCAGCAGCCCCCGGGGAGGGGGTAATCAGCCCCAGCATTTT. This translates into CASSPRGGGNQPQHF.

The genes are TRBV6-5 and TRBJ2-2; perhaps D is TRBD1 or TRBD2 (5 bases each). Germline CDR1 and CDR2: MNHEY and SVGAGI. The V gene lost 2 bases and the J gene lost 0 bases, with 10 bases spanning the gap. The CDR3 runs 16 residues. The CDR3 coding sequence is TGTGCCAGCAGTTACGGGACGGCTTCGAACACCGGGGAGCTGTTTTTT. Translation: CASSYGTASNTGELFF.

This clonotype was recorded a few times. V is TRBV24-1 and J is TRBJ2-6; 8 nucleotides align to TRBD1. The trim removed 4 bases at V and 2 bases at J, leaving 6 bases unmatched. The germline gives CDR1 KGHDR, CDR2 SFDVKD. CDR3 length: 17 residues. CDR3 nucleotide sequence: TGTGCCACCAGTGACCGCTCGGACAGGGCTGGGGCCAACGTCCTGACTTTC. Translated, it gives CATSDRSDRAGANVLTF.

The chain recombines TRBV7-2 with TRBJ1-2, with D perhaps TRBD1 (5 bases). The germline V and J ends were trimmed by 1 base and 4 bases, with 16 bases remaining between them. Germline V gene data show CDR1 as SGHTA and CDR2 as FQGNSA. The CDR3 runs 16 residues. For the CDR3, the DNA is TGTGCCAGCAGCTTAGGTGGGACCCAAATTATCTATGGCTACACCTTC. This encodes CASSLGGTQIIYGYTF.